One sample yielded the 24 T cell receptor beta chains listed below, sequenced in a study of T cells after yellow fever vaccination. TCRdb processed the 5' RACE reads anew with MiXCR; each CDR3 protein has one entry. The sample lists about 370,000 distinct CDR3 sequences; around a tenth were seen once. The sequences come from PBMCs, collected on the day of the first yellow fever vaccination. The receptor set was obtained from a man aged 18 to 29 who received the YFV17D yellow fever vaccine.

This clonotype was seen a few times. The chain is built from TRBV7-2 and TRBJ1-1; D is uncertain. The CDR3 runs 16 residues. Looked up from germline, CDR1 is SGHTA and CDR2 is FQGNSA. The V and J ends lost 4 bases and 0 bases respectively, with 15 bases between them. CDR3 bases: TGTGCCAGCAGCTCCTCGGGTCTCACCATGAACACTGAAGCTTTCTTT. Translation: CASSSSGLTMNTEAFF. The full variable domain, with the rest looked up from reference TRBV7-2 and TRBJ1-1, is GAGVSQSPSNKVTEKGKDVELRCDPISGHTALYWYRQSLGQGLEFLIYFQGNSAPDKSGLPSDRFSAERTGGSVSTLTIQRTQQEDSAVYLCASSSSGLTMNTEAFFGQGTRLTVV.

The gene calls are TRBV18 and TRBJ1-2, with a weak D call TRBD1 (5 bases). V was trimmed by 5 bases and J by 4 bases, leaving 11 bases between them. This CDR3 has 13 residues. CDR1 is KGHSH, CDR2 LQKENI, per germline. CDR3 sequence (DNA): TGTGCCAGCTCAGTCGACAGAGCCTATGGCTACACCTTC. Translated: CASSVDRAYGYTF.

This clonotype was seen only a few times. J is TRBJ1-4 and V is TRBV7-9; weak D call: TRBD1 (5 bases). This CDR3 is 15 amino acids long. From germline, CDR1 is SEHNR and CDR2 FQNEAQ (reference sequence). Trimming left V 5 bases short and J 8 bases short, with 18 bases between. The DNA of the CDR3 is TGTGCCAGCAGCACGAGGCGGGGCGCTAGCGAAAAACTGTTTTTT. Protein: CASSTRRGASEKLFF.

The chain joins TRBV4-1 to TRBJ2-3; 11 bases fit TRBD2. Looked up from germline, CDR1 is MGHRA and CDR2 is YSYEKL. The CDR3 length is 14 residues. Germline trimming cut 4 bases from V and 9 bases from J; bases unmatched to any gene: 6. CDR3 coding DNA: TGCGCCAGCAGCCGACTAGCGGGGACCCCGACGCAGTATTTT. This encodes CASSRLAGTPTQYF.

The chain is built from TRBV7-9 and TRBJ2-1, with no clear D. CDR1 SEHNR and CDR2 FQNEAQ come from the germline V gene (reference sequence). The CDR3 length is 11 residues. V was trimmed by 1 base and J by 10 bases, leaving 5 bases between them. The DNA of the CDR3 is TGTGCCAGCAGCTTAGAATGGGAGCAGTTCTTC. Translation gives CASSLEWEQFF. Full variable domain (remainder filled in from reference TRBV7-9 and TRBJ2-1): DTGVSQNPRHKITKRGQNVTFRCDPISEHNRLYWYRQTLGQGPEFLTYFQNEAQLEKSRLLSDRFSAERPKGSFSTLEIQRTEQGDSAMYLCASSLEWEQFFGPGTRLTVL.

V and J are TRBV29-1 and TRBJ2-5; D perhaps matches TRBD1 (5 bases). In germline, CDR1 is SQVTM, CDR2 ANQGSEA. The CDR3 has 12 amino acids. With 2 bases removed from V and 5 bases from J, the gap between germline ends came to 9 bases. The chain's CDR3 is CSVEIPGETQYF. Written as DNA, the CDR3 is TGCAGCGTTGAAATCCCAGGGGAGACCCAGTACTTC.

This clonotype was observed a handful of times. Here the CDR3 reads CASSSTWPYGYTF. The CDR3, as DNA: TGTGCCAGCAGTTCGACCTGGCCCTATGGCTACACCTTC. This rearrangement joins TRBV6-6 to TRBJ1-2; D call uncertain. The germline gives CDR1 MNHNY, CDR2 SVGAGI (reference sequence). The length of the CDR3 is 13 residues. V gave up 4 bases and J gave up 4 bases, with 10 bases separating them.

The chain uses TRBV6-5 and TRBJ2-7; D possibly uses TRBD1 or TRBD2 (5 bases each). Germline values: CDR1 MNHEY, CDR2 SVGAGI. This CDR3 is built from 14 residues. The V gene lost 4 bases and the J gene lost 3 bases, with 13 bases spanning the gap. The CDR3 sequence: CASSSWDGHYEQYV. The CDR3 region has the DNA TGTGCCAGCAGTTCGTGGGACGGTCACTACGAGCAGTACGTC.

This sequence joins TRBV7-9 and TRBJ2-7, with no clear D. The CDR3 is made up of 12 amino acids. Trimming removed 5 bases from V and 6 bases from J, with 11 bases in between. Germline CDR1 is SEHNR and CDR2 is FQNEAQ (reference sequence). CDR3 in amino acids: CASSPAPGEQYF. CDR3 DNA: TGTGCCAGCAGCCCAGCCCCTGGCGAGCAGTACTTC.

This clonotype was picked up many times. This chain uses TRBV5-1 with TRBJ1-6; D remains ambiguous. From germline, CDR1 is SGHRS and CDR2 YFSETQ. V was shortened by 0 bases and J by 8 bases, with 9 bases between the two germline ends. This CDR3 contains 14 residues. The CDR3 DNA reads TGCGCCAGCAGCTTGGCCGGGCGGGATTCACCCCTCCACTTT. The encoded protein is CASSLAGRDSPLHF.

This clonotype occurred a few times. This rearrangement joins TRBV6-1 to TRBJ1-2; D is unclear. The CDR3 loop spans 14 amino acids. V lost 6 bases and J 4 bases, leaving 15 bases between the germline ends. Germline lookup yields CDR1 MNHNS and CDR2 SASEGT. The CDR3: CASSPSRTIYGYTF. The DNA of the CDR3 is TGTGCCAGCAGCCCCTCCCGGACTATCTATGGCTACACCTTC.

In this sample, this clonotype turned up a few times. V is TRBV7-2 and J is TRBJ2-5; perhaps TRBD2 as D (6 bases). The CDR3 is 14 amino acids. V was pared by 5 bases and J by 5 bases, with 15 bases between. Per germline, CDR1 SGHTA and CDR2 FQGNSA. The CDR3 reads CASSRGLAVETQYF. In DNA, the CDR3 is TGTGCCAGCAGCCGGGGACTGGCGGTGGAGACCCAGTACTTC.

The chain has TRBV4-3 and TRBJ1-2; 9 positions match TRBD1. Trimming at V came to 1 base and at J to 2 bases, leaving 11 bases not matched to a gene. CDR1 is LGHNA and CDR2 is YSLEER in the germline V gene. The length of the CDR3 is 18 residues. Here the CDR3 reads CASSQVVIWDRVNYGYTF. The DNA for the CDR3 is TGCGCCAGCAGCCAAGTAGTTATCTGGGACAGGGTGAACTATGGCTACACCTTC.

CDR3 sequence: CASSQEVAGGQPQHF. For the CDR3, the DNA is TGCGCCAGCAGCCAAGAGGTGGCAGGGGGTCAGCCCCAGCATTTT. V and J are TRBV4-1 and TRBJ1-5, with 7 bases aligning to TRBD1. The CDR3 sequence is 15 residues long. The V gene end was trimmed by 0 bases and the J gene end by 6 bases; junction bases not matched to a gene: 5. Germline V gene data show CDR1 as MGHRA and CDR2 as YSYEKL.

This chain joins TRBV5-5 and TRBJ2-7, with 9 bases identical to TRBD1. The CDR3 spans 16 residues. V dropped 6 bases and J dropped 1; count of bases not matched to a gene: 11. The germline CDR1 and CDR2 sequences are SGHKS and YYEKEE (reference sequence). For the CDR3, the DNA is TGTGCCAGCACCCCGCCACAGGGGGCAGAGTCCTACGAGCAGTACGTC. It translates to CASTPPQGAESYEQYV.

The rearrangement uses TRBV4-3 and TRBJ2-3; 8 nucleotides match TRBD2. With 0 bases clipped from V and 0 bases from J, the junction kept 8 bases outside the gene matches. This CDR3 is built from 18 residues. Germline V CDR1 and CDR2: LGHNA, YSLEER. CDR3 nucleotide sequence: TGCGCCAGCAGCCAAGATGGGGATACTAGCGGTAGCACAGATACGCAGTATTTT. Protein product: CASSQDGDTSGSTDTQYF.

This clonotype was counted many times. This chain connects TRBV5-6 to TRBJ2-1, with 9 bases fitting TRBD1. The ends lost 4 bases at V and 0 bases at J; junction bases unmatched: 5. CDR1 and CDR2 (germline): SGHDT, YYEEEE. The CDR3 extends over 16 amino acids. The DNA of the CDR3 is TGTGCCAGCAGCGCCGGGACAGGGAGCTCCTACAATGAGCAGTTCTTC. Amino acids: CASSAGTGSSYNEQFF.

This clonotype was detected only a few times. This chain links TRBV6-4 with TRBJ2-1, with D possibly called TRBD1 or TRBD2 (6 bases each). Germline V gene lookup returns CDR1 MRHNA and CDR2 SNTAGT. Between the trimmed V and J ends, which lost 6 bases and 5 bases, there was a span of 17 bases. The CDR3 covers 15 residues. CDR3: CASSESEGGNNEQFF. The CDR3 DNA reads TGTGCCAGCAGCGAATCGGAGGGGGGCAACAATGAGCAGTTCTTC.

The chain couples TRBV4-1 to TRBJ2-5, with D tentatively TRBD1 or TRBD2 (6 bases each). The V gene lost 3 bases and the J gene lost 5 bases, with 19 bases spanning the gap. Germline CDR1 and CDR2: MGHRA and YSYEKL. This CDR3 has 16 amino acids. CDR3 nucleotide sequence: TGCGCCAGCAGCCAGAGGGGGGTCCCCGTCAGTGAGACCCAGTACTTC. Protein sequence: CASSQRGVPVSETQYF.

This clonotype has only a few counts. V is TRBV10-3 and J is TRBJ1-1; the D is unclear. The V and J ends lost 6 bases and 1 base respectively, with 15 bases between them. Germline CDR1 and CDR2: ENHRY and SYGVKD. The CDR3 runs 15 residues. CDR3 region: CAIRASGMGNTEAFF. In DNA, the CDR3 is TGTGCCATCAGGGCCTCCGGGATGGGGAACACTGAAGCTTTCTTT.

This clonotype has more than one count but fewer than ten. The chain combines TRBV5-1 with TRBJ1-2; D call uncertain. CDR1 and CDR2 from the germline V gene are SGHRS and YFSETQ. The CDR3 sequence is 13 residues long. Trimming cost V 5 bases and J 0 bases, with 8 bases left between them. CDR3: CASSSKTNYGYTF. CDR3 nucleotide sequence: TGCGCCAGCAGTAGCAAGACTAACTATGGCTACACCTTC.

This chain links TRBV27 with TRBJ2-7, with 11 bases identical to TRBD1. The CDR3 has 14 residues. J was trimmed by 4 bases and V by 5 bases; bases with no gene match: 4. Per germline, CDR1 MNHEY and CDR2 SMNVEV (reference sequence). The chain's CDR3 is CASSVGQGAYEQYV. CDR3 DNA sequence: TGTGCCAGCAGTGTCGGACAGGGGGCGTACGAGCAGTACGTC.

This clonotype showed up just a few times. The chain joins TRBV6-2 or TRBV6-3 to TRBJ2-3; 10 bases map to TRBD2. CDR3 length: 13 amino acids. V dropped 6 bases and J dropped 4; count of bases not matched to a gene: 1. The V gene's germline CDR1 is MNHEY and CDR2 SVGEGT. CDR3 residues: CASRSGGADTQYF. CDR3 DNA sequence: TGTGCCAGCAGAAGCGGGGGGGCAGATACGCAGTATTTT.

This chain links TRBV7-2 with TRBJ1-1; D uncertain. The germline V gene encodes CDR1 SGHTA and CDR2 FQGNSA. Trimming removed 4 bases from V and 0 bases from J, with 6 bases in between. The CDR3 runs 13 residues. The CDR3 DNA is TGTGCCAGCAGCTCTATGATGAACACTGAAGCTTTCTTT. Amino acid sequence: CASSSMMNTEAFF.